This TCR beta chain was profiled in a study of beta chain features in type 1 diabetes. Details on this clone: The antigen remains unidentified.

General study findings and limits: Shorter templates might be favored by PCR, equally in patients and controls. VDJ junctions in type 1 diabetes patients carried more deletions and fewer insertions.

Every bit of the isolated RNA underwent reverse transcription, so sequencing read expressed TCRB transcripts. The assay was immunoSEQ multiplex PCR, and TCRdb's table has in-frame clones only and misses some. This repertoire shows about 250,000 clones, 12% to 15% found once; its top ten account for approximately 0.024%. The sample was naive CD4+ T cells from blood. The sequence was collected from a woman in her thirties or forties in good health.

The CDR3 nucleotides read TGTGCCAGCAGCTTAGTCCTTCCGTCCCCCTCCTATAATTCACCCCTCCACTTT. This sequence encodes CASSLVLPSPSYNSPLHF. The V call is TRBV13, the J call TRBJ1-6; no clear D. With 1 base removed from V and 0 bases from J, the gap between germline ends came to 13 bases. The CDR3 is 18 amino acids. Germline V gives CDR1 PRHDT, CDR2 FYEKMQ (reference sequence).